This T cell receptor (beta chain) stems from a study of beta chain features in type 1 diabetes. Looking at the study overall: Across all samples, around 98 million sorted cells were examined.

The CDR3 sequence is 16 residues long. The V end was cut by 5 bases, the J end by 5 bases, with 20 bases between. The germline V gene encodes CDR1 SGDLS and CDR2 YYNGEE. CD45RO/CCR7/CD25/CD127/CD95/CD27 sorting isolated CD4+ naive, central memory, regulatory and stem cell-like memory cells. Over 95% purity was reached by all sorted populations. Every bit of the isolated RNA underwent reverse transcription, so sequencing read expressed TCRB transcripts. Libraries were prepared by immunoSEQ multiplex PCR; TCRdb keeps only in-frame clonotypes and omits some of them. The sample includes about 220,000 clones, approximately 10% of them seen just once.

The chain has TRBV9 and TRBJ1-5; D may be TRBD1 (5 bases). The origin of this receptor is a man younger than 30 in good health. Input material: central memory CD4+ T cells from blood. CDR3: CASSPGRGRGDQPQHF. CDR3 nucleotides: TGTGCCAGCAGTCCCGGTCGGGGCCGGGGAGATCAGCCCCAGCATTTT.